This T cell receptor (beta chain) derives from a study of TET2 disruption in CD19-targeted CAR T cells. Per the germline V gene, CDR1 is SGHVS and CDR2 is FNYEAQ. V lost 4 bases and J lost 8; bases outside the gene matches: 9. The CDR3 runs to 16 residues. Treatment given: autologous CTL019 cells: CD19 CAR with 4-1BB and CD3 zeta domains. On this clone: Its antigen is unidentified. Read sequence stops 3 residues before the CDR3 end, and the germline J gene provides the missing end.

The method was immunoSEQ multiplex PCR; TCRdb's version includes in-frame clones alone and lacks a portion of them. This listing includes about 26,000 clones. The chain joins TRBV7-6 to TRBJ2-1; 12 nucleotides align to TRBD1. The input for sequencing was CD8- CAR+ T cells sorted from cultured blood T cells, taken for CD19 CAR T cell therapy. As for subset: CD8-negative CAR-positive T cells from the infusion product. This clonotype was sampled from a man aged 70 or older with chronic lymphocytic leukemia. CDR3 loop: CASSWTGQGAFDEQFF. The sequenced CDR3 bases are TGTGCCAGCAGCTGGACGGGACAGGGGGCTTTCGATGAG.